These 28 T cell receptor beta chains were all obtained from the same sample, sequenced in a study of cytomegalovirus exposure and HLA in healthy donors. The primer mix had 60 Vbeta and 13 Jbeta primers. Libraries were prepared by immunoSEQ multiplex PCR; TCRdb keeps only in-frame clonotypes and omits some of them. In the table there are around 140,000 clones, 75% to 80% of which are singletons. Sequenced input: PBMCs. The receptors originated from a young woman in good health and CMV-seropositive.

J is TRBJ1-4 and V is TRBV5-1; no firm D call. The CDR3 runs 12 residues. CDR1 and CDR2 (germline): SGHRS, YFSETQ. With 7 bases removed from V and 4 bases from J, the gap between germline ends came to 8 bases. CDR3 in amino acids: CASAGVNEKLFF. The CDR3 DNA reads TGCGCCAGCGCCGGGGTTAATGAAAAACTGTTTTTT.

J is TRBJ1-1 and V is TRBV28; D is ambiguous. Germline-derived CDR1 and CDR2 are MDHEN and SYDVKM. The V gene lost 2 bases and the J gene lost 0 bases, with 7 bases spanning the gap. The CDR3 totals 14 residues. The CDR3 sequence is CASSLTDMNTEAFF. The CDR3 DNA follows: TGTGCCAGCAGTTTAACAGACATGAACACTGAAGCTTTCTTT.

V usage is TRBV5-5 and J usage is TRBJ1-6, with a possible D match to TRBD1 (5 bases). This CDR3 is 14 amino acids long. Trimming left V 1 base short and J 7 bases short, with 9 bases between. In germline, CDR1 is SGHKS, CDR2 YYEKEE (reference sequence). The CDR3 coding sequence is TGTGCCAGCAGCTTGTGGGAGGGGAATTCACCCCTCCACTTT. As protein: CASSLWEGNSPLHF.

V gene TRBV4-1 combines with J gene TRBJ2-7, with D possibly TRBD1 on 5 matching bases. CDR1 and CDR2 (germline): MGHRA, YSYEKL. The ends were cut back, 0 bases at V and 3 bases at J, with 9 bases in the middle. CDR3 length: 14 amino acids. The CDR3, as DNA: TGCGCCAGCAGCCAAGACAGGGTTTTCTACGAGCAGTACTTC. Its protein product is CASSQDRVFYEQYF.

The rearrangement uses TRBV5-4 and TRBJ2-1; 7 positions agree with TRBD2. Germline V gene data show CDR1 as SGHNT and CDR2 as YYREEE (reference sequence). This CDR3 is 16 amino acids long. Trimming cost V 3 bases and J 0 bases; bases outside gene matches: 6. The DNA for the CDR3 is TGTGCCAGCAGCTCTTTAGCGGGTAGCTCCTACAATGAGCAGTTCTTC. Protein sequence: CASSSLAGSSYNEQFF.

The chain recombines TRBV2 with TRBJ1-6; weak D call: TRBD1 (6 bases). Trimming left V 4 bases short and J 5 bases short, with 21 bases between. CDR3 length equals 18 residues. Germline V lookup: CDR1 SNHLY, CDR2 FYNNEI. The CDR3 protein is CASSGRPLLAGDNSPLHF. The DNA for the CDR3 is TGTGCCAGCAGTGGGCGGCCTTTACTGGCAGGGGATAATTCACCCCTCCACTTT.

For this clone: Germline is not matched at one junction end, which may reflect a read error. The chain couples TRBV18 to TRBJ2-5, with 8 positions matching TRBD1. Germline V gene lookup returns CDR1 KGHSH and CDR2 LQKENI. The CDR3 totals 15 residues. Written as DNA, the CDR3 is TGTGCCGGCTCACCACCCAGGGGGCAACAAGAGACCCAGTACTTC. Translated: CAGSPPRGQQETQYF.

This clone appeared once. The rearrangement links TRBV12-2 to TRBJ2-1; the table gives TRBD1 as D, unverified against the DNA. TRBV12-2 is shown as a pseudogene. The CDR3 consists of 16 residues. The CDR3 spells CASRLSGTGSYNEQFF. CDR3 nucleotide sequence: TGTGCAAGTCGCTTATCCGGGACAGGGAGCTACAATGAGCAGTTCTTC.

The chain combines TRBV2 with TRBJ2-3; TRBD1 might be the D (5 bases). Germline assignment: CDR1 SNHLY and CDR2 FYNNEI. This CDR3 contains 15 residues. Trimming pared 3 bases from V and 6 bases from J, leaving 16 bases between. CDR3 bases: TGTGCCAGCAGTGAGGAGATTTCCAGGGCGGATACGCAGTATTTT. Its protein product is CASSEEISRADTQYF.

The rearrangement uses TRBV6-6 and TRBJ2-1; TRBD1 agrees at 7 bases. V lost 4 bases and J lost 6; bases outside the gene matches: 9. The CDR3 totals 15 residues. CDR1 MNHNY and CDR2 SVGAGI come from the germline V gene (reference sequence). The CDR3 sequence: CASSSTGDTPNEQFF. CDR3 nucleotides: TGTGCCAGCAGTTCCACAGGGGACACCCCCAATGAGCAGTTCTTC.

V usage is TRBV27 and J usage is TRBJ1-5; the D is unclear. The germline CDR1 and CDR2 sequences are MNHEY and SMNVEV (reference sequence). The CDR3 runs 15 residues. V gave up 6 bases and J gave up 6 bases, with 18 bases separating them. The CDR3 reads CASRLGAIPLQPQHF. The CDR3 nucleotides read TGTGCCAGCAGACTAGGAGCTATTCCCCTTCAGCCCCAGCATTTT.

The V gene is TRBV7-8, the J gene TRBJ2-3, with 7 nucleotides matching TRBD1. In germline, CDR1 is SGHVS, CDR2 FQNEAQ. V shed 5 bases and J 0 bases; nucleotides not matched to a gene: 5. This CDR3 is built from 15 residues. CDR3 region: CASSARGSSTDTQYF. The CDR3 coding sequence is TGTGCCAGCAGCGCCAGGGGGTCTAGCACAGATACGCAGTATTTT.

The chain is built from TRBV6-6 and TRBJ1-4; D is uncertain. Trimming shortened V by 8 bases and J by 7 bases, and 20 bases separated the two germline ends. The CDR3 has 15 amino acids. The germline V gene has CDR1 MNHNY and CDR2 SVGAGI (reference sequence). The CDR3 sequence is CASLPTPTRGEKLFF. CDR3 nucleotides: TGTGCCAGCCTCCCTACCCCGACCCGCGGTGAAAAACTGTTTTTT.

The rearrangement links TRBV7-4 to TRBJ1-5, with 9 bases that match TRBD1. Germline V lookup: CDR1 SGHVT, CDR2 SQSDAQ. Trimming removed 3 bases from V and 11 bases from J; junction bases left unmatched: 23. The CDR3 runs 19 residues. CDR3 nucleotides: TGTGCCAGCAGCTTCGGTACCCCCTTCGGGACAGGGTCCTGGGTGTCCCAGCATTTT. The encoded protein is CASSFGTPFGTGSWVSQHF.

The chain uses TRBV30 and TRBJ1-1; a weak D match, TRBD1 (6 bases). Trimming took off 4 bases at V and 4 bases at J, with 13 bases between the two ends. CDR1 and CDR2 from the germline V gene are GTSNPN and SVGIG (reference sequence). CDR3 length: 13 amino acids. The CDR3 region is CAWTSGGGTEAFF. In nucleotides, the CDR3 is TGTGCCTGGACCTCGGGAGGGGGCACTGAAGCTTTCTTT.

The chain recombines TRBV6-5 with TRBJ1-5, with TRBD1 identical over 7 bases. There are 12 residues in the CDR3. Losses at the gene ends were 10 bases for V and 9 bases for J; bases not matched to a gene: 9. CDR1 is MNHEY, CDR2 SVGAGI, per germline. CDR3 nucleotides: TGTGCCACCCGACAGGGTCCGGGGCCCCAGCATTTT. Encoded protein: CATRQGPGPQHF.

V gene TRBV7-8 combines with J gene TRBJ1-4, with D possibly TRBD1 on 6 matching bases. The CDR3 has 14 residues. Germline values: CDR1 SGHVS, CDR2 FQNEAQ. V lost 5 bases, J lost 0 bases, and 7 bases lay in between. The CDR3 DNA reads as TGTGCCAGCAGCGAGGGGGCAACTAATGAAAAACTGTTTTTT. Translation gives CASSEGATNEKLFF.

V is TRBV4-1 and J is TRBJ2-5; 7 nucleotides align to TRBD1. The J call may be wrong; the DNA end is better matched by TRBJ2-7. Germline V CDR1 and CDR2: MGHRA, YSYEKL. This CDR3 spans 18 amino acids. CDR3 in amino acids: CASSQDVWPRDRVYEQYF. The CDR3 DNA sequence: TGCGCCAGCAGCCAAGATGTTTGGCCCCGAGACAGGGTCTACGAGCAGTACTTC.

This chain links TRBV5-4 with TRBJ2-7; D ambiguous. The germline V gene encodes CDR1 SGHNT and CDR2 YYREEE (reference sequence). Between the trimmed V and J ends, which lost 2 bases and 1 base, there was a span of 10 bases. The CDR3 sequence is 14 residues long. The chain's CDR3 is CASSFWARSYEQYF. In DNA form, the CDR3 reads TGTGCCAGCAGCTTCTGGGCCAGATCCTACGAGCAGTACTTC.

The gene calls are TRBV5-4 and TRBJ1-1; no reliable D call. Trimming cost V 1 base and J 7 bases, with 5 bases left between them. This CDR3 spans 11 amino acids. Germline CDR1 is SGHNT and CDR2 is YYREEE (reference sequence). The CDR3 coding sequence is TGTGCCAGCAGCTTGTACAGTGAAGCTTTCTTT. Encoded protein: CASSLYSEAFF.

Written as DNA, the CDR3 is TGTGCCAGCAGCTTCGGACTAGGGGCCTCGGAGCAGTACTTC. This gives the protein CASSFGLGASEQYF. This rearrangement joins TRBV7-9 to TRBJ2-7, with 7 nucleotides matching TRBD2. CDR3 length: 14 amino acids. Germline lookup yields CDR1 SEHNR and CDR2 FQNEAQ (reference sequence). V dropped 3 bases and J dropped 7; count of bases not matched to a gene: 9.

The V call is TRBV19, the J call TRBJ2-1, with D possibly TRBD2 on 6 matching bases. Trimming removed 6 bases at V and 5 bases at J, with 11 bases between. Germline CDR1 LNHDA, CDR2 SQIVND (reference sequence). The CDR3 contains 13 residues. The CDR3 bases are TGTGCCAGTAGGGAAACGGGGGACAATGAGCAGTTCTTC. This translates into CASRETGDNEQFF.

This clone was counted once. This rearrangement joins TRBV5-4 to TRBJ1-2; D ambiguous. Trimming cost V 5 bases and J 5 bases, with 16 bases left between them. The CDR3 loop spans 14 amino acids. Germline assignment: CDR1 SGHNT and CDR2 YYREEE (reference sequence). CDR3 coding DNA: TGTGCCAGCAGGAAAGCAGGTCAGAGTTATGGCTACACCTTC. Amino acids: CASRKAGQSYGYTF.

V is TRBV18 and J is TRBJ2-2; 9 bases match TRBD1. The germline CDR1 and CDR2 sequences are KGHSH and LQKENI. Trimming took 1 base from V and 7 from J; bases not matched to a gene: 4. CDR3 length: 15 residues. The CDR3 here is CASSPRTGGDGELFF. CDR3 DNA sequence: TGTGCCAGCTCACCACGTACAGGGGGCGACGGGGAGCTGTTTTTT.

V usage is TRBV2 and J usage is TRBJ1-6; D possibly corresponds to TRBD1 (6 bases). CDR1 and CDR2 (germline): SNHLY, FYNNEI. CDR3 length equals 15 residues. V was clipped by 0 bases and J by 6 bases, with 9 bases between them. CDR3: CASSEADRFNSPLHF. The CDR3 DNA reads TGTGCCAGCAGTGAAGCAGACAGGTTTAATTCACCCCTCCACTTT.

CDR3 loop: CASNDGRHPGGYGYTF. The CDR3, as DNA: TGTGCCAGCAATGACGGACGACACCCCGGGGGATATGGCTACACCTTC. The chain recombines TRBV25-1 with TRBJ1-2, with a possible D match to TRBD1 (5 bases). The ends were cut back, 7 bases at V and 5 bases at J, with 23 bases in the middle. The V gene's germline CDR1 is MGHDK and CDR2 SYGVNS. The CDR3 spans 16 residues.

The rearrangement uses TRBV5-4 and TRBJ2-4; D is possibly TRBD1 (6 bases). The CDR3 is made up of 14 amino acids. From germline, CDR1 is SGHNT and CDR2 YYREEE (reference sequence). Trimming took 3 bases from V and 6 from J, leaving 13 bases between them. CDR3 sequence reads: CASSSEQGINIQYF. CDR3 DNA sequence: TGTGCCAGCAGCTCTGAACAGGGAATAAACATTCAGTACTTC.

The J gene is TRBJ1-2, the V gene TRBV7-9; 12 bases line up with TRBD1. V dropped 4 bases and J dropped 3; count of bases not matched to a gene: 12. The germline V gene encodes CDR1 SEHNR and CDR2 FQNEAQ (reference sequence). This CDR3 is 18 amino acids long. The CDR3 DNA follows: TGTGCCAGCAGCTCAAAGGGTACCGGGACAGGGGGCGACTATGGCTACACCTTC. Its translation: CASSSKGTGTGGDYGYTF.